The entry below describes one T cell receptor (beta chain). As yet, its antigen is unknown. The data stem from a study of Ad26.COV2.S vaccination and SARS-CoV-2 variants. Points from the study as a whole: Using TCR breadth and depth analyses may have led to underestimated total T cell responses. Comparability of non-spike TCR breadth was observed across vaccine and placebo recipients.

Treatment meaning: some 19 received Ad26.COV2.S at low or high dose, single or two shots; about 5 received placebo; per-sample allocation not given. It was on day 63 after the first vaccine or placebo injection that samples were taken. Data came from immunoSEQ multiplex PCR; TCRdb stores just in-frame clones and leaves some out. This sample has roughly 410,000 clones; 80% to 90% occur once, and the top ten carry about 7.4%. The V and J ends lost 3 bases and 2 bases respectively, with 14 bases between them. CDR1 and CDR2 (germline): SGHNT, YYREEE (reference sequence). The CDR3 contains 15 residues. The sample here was peripheral blood, taken in a trial of Ad26.COV2.S vaccine versus placebo. This chain uses TRBV5-4 with TRBJ2-5, with D possibly matching TRBD2 (6 bases). The source is a person between 18 and 65 years old who received the Ad26.COV2.S COVID-19 vaccine or a placebo. CDR3 loop: CASSSPGLLQETQYF. In nucleotides, the CDR3 is TGTGCCAGCAGCTCGCCGGGACTCCTACAAGAGACCCAGTACTTC.